Detailed here is one T cell receptor beta chain. Its antigen is not known. CDR1 and CDR2 (germline): LNHDA, SQIVND (reference sequence). Deletions cut 8 bases from V and 3 bases from J, with 17 bases between. The CDR3 totals 14 residues. This specimen comes from a study of cytomegalovirus exposure and HLA in healthy donors. Study-wide results and limits: Subsequent analysis of the approximately 110 validation repertoires found a tendency for first-cohort TCR clusters to co-occur. The study designated 164 TCR beta chains cytomegalovirus-associated. Specificity of a few CMV-associated chains for CMV antigens was verified in vitro.

The assay was immunoSEQ multiplex PCR, and TCRdb's table has in-frame clones only and misses some. The table lists roughly 50,000 clones, approximately 90% of them singletons, with more than 2.5% in the top ten. This chain uses TRBV19 with TRBJ2-7, with D tentatively TRBD1 (6 bases). This clonotype was obtained from a man aged 18 to 30 in good health and CMV-seronegative. The sequencing sample was made of PBMCs. CDR3 coding DNA: TGTGCCAGTGCTCCCGGGCAGGGGTACTACGAGCAGTACTTC. Protein: CASAPGQGYYEQYF.